Following are 22 T cell receptor beta chains from one sample sequenced in a study of Graves' ophthalmopathy and Graves' hyperthyroidism. The authors amplified TCR beta CDR3 regions from RNA transcripts. RT-PCR in the first round used HTBI primers; a second-round multiplex PCR followed. Via MiXCR, TCRdb re-called the multiplex PCR reads, giving one row per CDR3 protein. The sample lists 300,000 to 350,000 distinct CDR3 sequences; about a sixth were seen once. Sequenced: peripheral blood. The receptors here all came from an adult man with Graves' ophthalmopathy.

This clonotype was detected ten times or more. The chain's CDR3 is CASSLTTGSGYTF. DNA for the CDR3: TGTGCCAGCAGTTTAACGACAGGGAGTGGCTACACCTTC. The J gene is TRBJ1-2, the V gene TRBV27; the match to TRBD1 covers 7 bases. The CDR3 has 13 residues. With 2 bases clipped from V and 7 bases from J, the junction kept 4 bases outside the gene matches. Germline V gene sequence: CDR1 MNHEY, CDR2 SMNVEV (reference sequence).

In the case of this clonotype: This may stem from a read error, because a much larger clone lies one nucleotide away. A read error is likely, as this CDR3 ends without the conserved phenylalanine or tryptophan. The CDR3 loop reads CASSSEAYGYTS. As DNA, the CDR3 is TGTGCCAGCAGCTCGGAGGCTTATGGCTACACCTCC. The rearrangement joins TRBV7-9 to TRBJ1-2; D gene ambiguous. The V gene's germline CDR1 is SEHNR and CDR2 FQNEAQ (reference sequence). The CDR3 loop spans 12 amino acids. V was cut by 4 bases and J by 5 bases, with 8 bases left in between.

This clonotype has a count of ten or more. The rearrangement joins TRBV7-2 to TRBJ2-7; 7 nucleotides match TRBD1. CDR1 is SGHTA and CDR2 is FQGNSA in the germline V gene. V was clipped by 5 bases and J by 9 bases; unmatched bases: 16. This CDR3 has 15 amino acids. The CDR3 coding sequence is TGTGCCAGCAGCCCTATAGGGGGACAGCGCAATGTGCAGTACTTC. Translation: CASSPIGGQRNVQYF.

This clonotype was observed at least ten times. This sequence joins TRBV19 and TRBJ1-5, with 9 bases matching TRBD1. J was trimmed by 4 bases and V by 7 bases; bases with no gene match: 8. Germline CDR1 is LNHDA and CDR2 is SQIVND (reference sequence). This CDR3 has 15 amino acids. DNA of the CDR3: TGTGCCAGTAACAAAGGGACAGGGTATAATCAGCCCCAGCATTTT. Amino acids: CASNKGTGYNQPQHF.

This clonotype came up many times. Here the CDR3 DNA reads TGTGCCATCAGTGAGACAGGGGTAGGGAGCAATCAGCCCCAGCATTTT. Translation: CAISETGVGSNQPQHF. V and J are TRBV10-3 and TRBJ1-5; 7 bases agree with TRBD1. The CDR3 is 16 residues long. V lost 2 bases, J lost 1 base, and 5 bases stayed unmatched. The V gene's germline CDR1 is ENHRY and CDR2 SYGVKD.

There are many counts of this clonotype. The V call is TRBV4-3, the J call TRBJ1-2; possible D gene TRBD1, 5 bases. V shed 0 bases and J shed 5 bases, with 10 bases lying between them. The length of the CDR3 is 14 residues. CDR1 is LGHNA, CDR2 YSLEER, per germline. CDR3 region: CASSQDPREYGYTF. In nucleotides, the CDR3 is TGCGCCAGCAGCCAAGATCCCAGGGAGTATGGCTACACCTTC.

This clonotype was recorded at least ten times. The chain joins TRBV7-2 to TRBJ1-1, with TRBD1 as a possible D gene (5 bases). V was cut by 6 bases and J by 11 bases, with 25 bases left in between. Germline lookup yields CDR1 SGHTA and CDR2 FQGNSA. The CDR3 is 15 amino acids. The CDR3 protein is CASSDRTPGSLTAFF. The CDR3 region has the DNA TGTGCCAGCAGTGATAGGACACCGGGGTCGTTAACGGCTTTCTTT. Full variable domain (missing parts from reference TRBV7-2 and TRBJ1-1): GAGVSQSPSNKVTEKGKDVELRCDPISGHTALYWYRQSLGQGLEFLIYFQGNSAPDKSGLPSDRFSAERTGGSVSTLTIQRTQQEDSAVYLCASSDRTPGSLTAFFGQGTRLTVV.

This clonotype has at least ten counts. The DNA of the CDR3 is TGTGCCAGCAGCCTGGGGGGGATTCCCGGCTACACCTTC. It yields the protein CASSLGGIPGYTF. The V gene is TRBV11-2, the J gene TRBJ1-2, with a weak D call TRBD1 (5 bases). The V gene lost 5 bases and the J gene lost 8 bases, with 15 bases spanning the gap. The CDR3 extends over 13 amino acids. The germline gives CDR1 SGHAT, CDR2 FQNNGV.

This clonotype was seen at least ten times. This rearrangement joins TRBV7-8 to TRBJ1-3, with D unresolved. Germline V CDR1 and CDR2: SGHVS, FQNEAQ. This CDR3 is 16 amino acids long. With 0 bases removed from V and 0 bases from J, the gap between germline ends came to 9 bases. The CDR3 loop reads CASSLARARSGNTIYF. The CDR3 nucleotides are TGTGCCAGCAGCTTAGCGCGGGCCCGCTCTGGAAACACCATATATTTT.

This clonotype appeared many times. V and J are TRBV24-1 and TRBJ1-5; D unclear. From germline, CDR1 is KGHDR and CDR2 SFDVKD. CDR3 length: 12 amino acids. The germline V and J ends were trimmed by 6 bases and 4 bases, with 6 bases remaining between them. The CDR3 region has the DNA TGTGCCACCAGTTTTGGTAATCAGCCCCAGCATTTT. Its protein is CATSFGNQPQHF.

This clonotype was counted ten times or more. The rearrangement uses TRBV4-2 and TRBJ1-5; D might be TRBD1 (5 bases). V dropped 1 base and J dropped 6 bases, with 10 bases sitting between them. Germline-derived CDR1 and CDR2 are LGHNA and YNFKEQ. This CDR3 has 14 residues. CDR3 nucleotides: TGTGCCAGCAGCCAAGGAGGGGTGACTCAGCCCCAGCATTTT. Its translation: CASSQGGVTQPQHF.

This rearrangement joins TRBV6-5 to TRBJ1-6; tentative D call: TRBD1 (6 bases). The CDR3 is made up of 16 amino acids. The V gene's germline CDR1 is MNHEY and CDR2 SVGAGI. The V end lost 2 bases, the J end lost 1 base, and 9 bases lay between the germline ends. The CDR3 DNA follows: TGTGCCAGCAGTTACGGAGGGGGATCCTATAATTCACCCCTCCACTTT. As protein: CASSYGGGSYNSPLHF.

This clonotype was seen at least ten times. The chain couples TRBV7-8 to TRBJ1-3, with a weak D call TRBD1 (5 bases). Trimming shortened V by 3 bases and J by 5 bases, and 17 bases separated the two germline ends. This CDR3 is built from 16 residues. Per the germline V gene, CDR1 is SGHVS and CDR2 is FQNEAQ. The CDR3 region is CASSLGGSLARNTIYF. The CDR3 bases are TGTGCCAGCAGCTTGGGGGGTTCGTTGGCCCGAAACACCATATATTTT.

This clonotype was seen a single time. Possible read error: a much larger clone is one base away. The chain joins TRBV7-2 to TRBJ1-6, with D tentatively TRBD1 (5 bases). With 4 bases removed from V and 6 bases from J, the gap between germline ends came to 16 bases. Germline V gene data show CDR1 as SGHTA and CDR2 as FQGNSA. This CDR3 contains 16 residues. As DNA, the CDR3 is TGTGCCAGCAGCTCGAGGGTGAGGGGTGCTAATTCACCCCTCCACTTT. Translated: CASSSRVRGANSPLHF.

This clonotype was seen at least ten times. The gene calls are TRBV6-1 and TRBJ1-2; possible D gene TRBD1, 6 bases. CDR3 length: 14 residues. V lost 4 bases to trimming and J lost 8 bases, with 17 bases between them. The germline V gene has CDR1 MNHNS and CDR2 SASEGT. CDR3 residues: CASSADRNRNGYTF. CDR3 coding DNA: TGTGCCAGCAGTGCCGACAGGAATCGTAACGGCTACACCTTC.

Ten or more counts support this clonotype. The V gene is TRBV7-9, the J gene TRBJ2-7; D gene uncertain. The CDR3 contains 17 residues. V lost 2 bases, J lost 0 bases, and 17 bases lay in between. The germline CDR1 and CDR2 sequences are SEHNR and FQNEAQ (reference sequence). CDR3 loop: CASSLFVLGSLSYEQYF. CDR3 in DNA: TGTGCCAGCAGCTTATTTGTCCTGGGCAGCCTCTCCTACGAGCAGTACTTC.

V is TRBV20-1 and J is TRBJ1-1, with a possible D match to TRBD1 (6 bases). Trimming removed 6 bases from V and 7 bases from J, with 12 bases in between. CDR1 is DFQATT, CDR2 SNEGSKA, per germline (reference sequence). This CDR3 is built from 11 residues. The CDR3 DNA sequence: TGCAGTGCCCTCGGACAGATTGAAGCTTTCTTT. Translated: CSALGQIEAFF.

In this sample, this clonotype turned up many times. The chain employs TRBV7-6 and TRBJ1-5; tentatively, D is TRBD1 (5 bases). Trimming stripped 5 bases from V and 4 bases from J, with 18 bases between. The CDR3 totals 16 residues. Germline values: CDR1 SGHVS, CDR2 FNYEAQ. The CDR3: CASSGEGLLGNQPQHF. The CDR3 bases are TGTGCCAGCAGCGGCGAGGGACTTCTCGGGAATCAGCCCCAGCATTTT.

In its sample, this clonotype was seen many times. This sequence joins TRBV7-2 and TRBJ1-1; D is ambiguous. Germline V lookup: CDR1 SGHTA, CDR2 FQGNSA. This CDR3 region has 14 residues. Trimming stripped 5 bases from V and 0 bases from J, with 10 bases between. CDR3 DNA: TGTGCCAGCAGCAAGGCAGGACTGAACACTGAAGCTTTCTTT. Residues: CASSKAGLNTEAFF.

This clonotype appeared many times. The chain has TRBV15 and TRBJ1-2; the D is unclear. V was clipped by 1 base and J by 8 bases, with 20 bases between them. CDR1 LNHNV and CDR2 YYDKDF come from the germline V gene (reference sequence). The CDR3 is 16 residues long. The CDR3 DNA sequence: TGTGCCACCAGCAGAGCTATATCGGACCCATCCCGGGGCTACACCTTC. Translation: CATSRAISDPSRGYTF.

This clonotype has a handful of counts. This sequence joins TRBV6-2 or TRBV6-3 and TRBJ2-7; D perhaps matches TRBD2 (7 bases). The CDR3 extends over 14 amino acids. Germline assignment: CDR1 MNHEY and CDR2 SVGEGT. The V and J ends lost 5 bases and 5 bases respectively, with 16 bases between them. CDR3 DNA sequence: TGTGCCAGCAGTCAAGGGGGGGGATCGGACGAGCAGTACTTC. As protein: CASSQGGGSDEQYF.

This clonotype occurred many times. The chain recombines TRBV28 with TRBJ2-6; 8 nucleotides agree with TRBD1. Trimming cost V 4 bases and J 0 bases; bases outside gene matches: 2. From germline, CDR1 is MDHEN and CDR2 SYDVKM. CDR3 length equals 16 residues. The CDR3 is CASSSTGGSGANVLTF. CDR3 in DNA: TGTGCCAGCAGTTCTACAGGGGGCTCTGGGGCCAACGTCCTGACTTTC.